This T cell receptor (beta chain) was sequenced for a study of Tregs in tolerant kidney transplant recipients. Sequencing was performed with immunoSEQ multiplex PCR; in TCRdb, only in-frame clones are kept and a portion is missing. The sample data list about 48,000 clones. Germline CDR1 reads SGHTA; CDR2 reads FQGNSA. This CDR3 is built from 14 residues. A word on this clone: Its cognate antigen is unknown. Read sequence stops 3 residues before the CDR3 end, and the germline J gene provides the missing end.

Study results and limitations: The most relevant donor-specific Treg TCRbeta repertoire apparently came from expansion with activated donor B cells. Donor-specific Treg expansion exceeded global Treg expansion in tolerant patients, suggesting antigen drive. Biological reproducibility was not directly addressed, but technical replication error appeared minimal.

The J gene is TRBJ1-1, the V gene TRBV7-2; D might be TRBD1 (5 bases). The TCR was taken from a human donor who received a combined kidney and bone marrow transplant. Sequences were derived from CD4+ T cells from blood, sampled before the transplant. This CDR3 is CASSLVLGRGEAFF. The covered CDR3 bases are TGTGCCAGCAGCTTAGTTTTAGGGCGGGGGGAA.